This TCR beta chain is from a study of OX40 agonist ivuxolimab in advanced cancers. Study findings and constraints: Normalized T-cell clonal expansion was also low in some nonresponders. The study found that CD8+ T cells averaged more expanded clones than CD4+. Circulating CD4+ and CD8+ T cells showed clonal expansion by week 6 at 0.1 to 3.0 mg/kg.

Some clones are missing from TCRdb's copy, which holds only in-frame ones; the method was immunoSEQ multiplex PCR. The table includes 80,000 to 100,000 clones, about nine tenths detected once. Concerning this clone itself: Its antigen is still unknown.

The CDR3 consists of 15 residues. Trimming shortened V by 6 bases and J by 1 base, and 10 bases separated the two germline ends. Germline lookup yields CDR1 LGHNA and CDR2 YNFKEQ. This clonotype was obtained from an adult with an advanced solid tumor such as melanoma, head and neck, liver or kidney cancer. The V gene is TRBV4-2, the J gene TRBJ2-6; no definite D call. The sequencing here drew on CD4+ or CD8+ T cells sorted from blood, taken in a trial of the OX40 agonist ivuxolimab. The CDR3 region is CASSYYTSGANVLTF. CDR3 in DNA: TGTGCCAGCAGTTACTACACTTCTGGGGCCAACGTCCTGACTTTC.